The sequence of this T cell receptor (beta chain) was determined in a study of blood T cells in healthy people across ages. Trimming at V came to 0 bases and at J to 2 bases, leaving 5 bases not matched to a gene. Per the germline V gene, CDR1 is WSHSY and CDR2 is SAAADI. CDR3 length equals 16 residues. A J-beta primer mix and a sample-barcoded 5' primer were used in a second PCR of about 6 to 12 cycles. TCRdb re-called the 5' RACE reads with MiXCR, one entry per CDR3 protein. This sample has about 600,000 distinct CDR3 sequences; 40% to 50% occur once, and the top ten carry around 23%. There are a few counts of this clonotype.

The rearrangement joins TRBV10-2 to TRBJ2-7; 9 bases agree with TRBD2. The sequence was obtained from a man aged 80 or over in good health. Sequencing was done on a sample of blood. The chain's CDR3 is CASSESRLAVAYEQYF. The CDR3 DNA reads as TGCGCCAGCAGTGAGTCTAGACTAGCGGTGGCCTACGAGCAGTACTTC.